This T cell receptor (beta chain) was obtained from a study of blood T cell repertoires in COVID-19. As originally analysed: Amplification of reference gene primers provided the estimated nucleated cell counts. Only in-frame clones appear in the TCRdb table, and some are missing; sequencing was by immunoSEQ multiplex PCR. V and J calls and clone size come straight from that table; D and trimming were deduced from the DNA. The table shows 110,000 or so clones, with roughly 88% occurring only once. What was sequenced was peripheral blood. The clonotype originates from a woman in her 70s who had recovered from COVID-19.

CDR3 bases: TGTGCCAGCTCACCACGGATCAGGACTAGCCTCACAGATACGCAGTATTTT. It yields the protein CASSPRIRTSLTDTQYF. The chain joins TRBV18 to TRBJ2-3, with 8 bases lining up with TRBD2. CDR1 and CDR2 (germline): KGHSH, LQKENI. The V gene end was trimmed by 1 base and the J gene end by 2 bases; junction bases not matched to a gene: 8. The CDR3 sequence is 17 residues long.